This T cell receptor (beta chain) stems from a study of T cells after yellow fever vaccination. Study-level points and caveats: Most primary-vaccination clones recurred post-booster (nearly 98% CD4, roughly 90% CD8).

The CDR3 length is 14 residues. Germline V gene lookup returns CDR1 MNHEY and CDR2 SMNVEV (reference sequence). Trimming removed 2 bases at V and 5 bases at J, with 12 bases between. The 5'RACE template-switching step produced TCR cDNA and added a universal primer site and UMIs. One entry per CDR3 protein results from TCRdb running MiXCR on the 5' RACE reads. The data show 620,000 or so distinct CDR3 sequences, about a sixth seen once. In its sample, this clonotype was seen a few times. What it recognizes is unknown. The source of this sequence is a man between 18 and 29 years old who received the YFV17D yellow fever vaccine. Sequencing was performed on PBMCs, taken about 5 days after the first yellow fever vaccination. The chain recombines TRBV27 with TRBJ2-5; D could derive from TRBD1 or TRBD2 (6 bases each). Written as DNA, the CDR3 is TGTGCCAGCAGTTTACGGGGGCCACACGAGACCCAGTACTTC. Protein sequence: CASSLRGPHETQYF.